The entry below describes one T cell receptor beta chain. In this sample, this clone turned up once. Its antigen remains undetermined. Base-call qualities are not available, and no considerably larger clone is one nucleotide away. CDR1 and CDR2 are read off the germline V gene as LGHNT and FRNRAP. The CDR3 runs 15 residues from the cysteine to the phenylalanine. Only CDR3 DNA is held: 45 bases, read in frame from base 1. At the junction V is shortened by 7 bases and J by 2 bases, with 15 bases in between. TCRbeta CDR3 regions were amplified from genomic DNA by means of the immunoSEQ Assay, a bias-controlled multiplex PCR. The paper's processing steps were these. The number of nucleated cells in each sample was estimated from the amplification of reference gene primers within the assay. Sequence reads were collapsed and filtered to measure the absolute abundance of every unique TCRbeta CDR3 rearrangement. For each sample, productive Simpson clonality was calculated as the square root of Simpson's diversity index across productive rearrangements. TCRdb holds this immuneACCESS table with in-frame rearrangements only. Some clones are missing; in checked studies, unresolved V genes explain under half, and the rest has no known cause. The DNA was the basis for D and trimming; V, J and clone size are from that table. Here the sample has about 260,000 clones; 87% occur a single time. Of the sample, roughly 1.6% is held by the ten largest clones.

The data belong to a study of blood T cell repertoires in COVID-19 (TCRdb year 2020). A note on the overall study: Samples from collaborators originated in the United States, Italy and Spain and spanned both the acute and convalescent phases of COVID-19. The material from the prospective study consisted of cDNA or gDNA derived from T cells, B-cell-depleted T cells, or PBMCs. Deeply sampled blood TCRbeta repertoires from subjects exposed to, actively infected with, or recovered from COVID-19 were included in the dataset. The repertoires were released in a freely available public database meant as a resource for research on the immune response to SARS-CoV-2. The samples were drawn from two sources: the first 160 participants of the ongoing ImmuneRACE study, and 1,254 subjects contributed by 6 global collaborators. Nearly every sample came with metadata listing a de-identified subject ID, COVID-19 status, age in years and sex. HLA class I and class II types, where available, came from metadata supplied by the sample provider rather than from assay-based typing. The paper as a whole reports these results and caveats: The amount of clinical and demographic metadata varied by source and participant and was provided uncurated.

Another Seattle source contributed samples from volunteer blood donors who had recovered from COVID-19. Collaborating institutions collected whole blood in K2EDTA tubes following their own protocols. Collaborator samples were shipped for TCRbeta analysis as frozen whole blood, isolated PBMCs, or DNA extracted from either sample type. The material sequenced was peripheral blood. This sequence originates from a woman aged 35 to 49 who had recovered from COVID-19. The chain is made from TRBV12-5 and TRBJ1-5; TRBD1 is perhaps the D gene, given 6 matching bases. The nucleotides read TGTGCTAGTGCCACGGACAGCGCGGGCAATCAGCCCCAGCATTTT. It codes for CASATDSAGNQPQHF.